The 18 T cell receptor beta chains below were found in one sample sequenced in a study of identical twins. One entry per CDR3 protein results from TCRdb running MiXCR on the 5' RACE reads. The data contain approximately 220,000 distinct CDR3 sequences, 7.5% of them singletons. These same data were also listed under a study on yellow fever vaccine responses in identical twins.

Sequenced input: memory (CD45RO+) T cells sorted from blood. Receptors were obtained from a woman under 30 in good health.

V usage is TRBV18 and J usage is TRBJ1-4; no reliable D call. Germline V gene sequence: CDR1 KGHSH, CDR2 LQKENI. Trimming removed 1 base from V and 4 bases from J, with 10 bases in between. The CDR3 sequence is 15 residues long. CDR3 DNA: TGTGCCAGCTCACCACGAGACGGGGATAATGAAAAACTGTTTTTT. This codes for CASSPRDGDNEKLFF.

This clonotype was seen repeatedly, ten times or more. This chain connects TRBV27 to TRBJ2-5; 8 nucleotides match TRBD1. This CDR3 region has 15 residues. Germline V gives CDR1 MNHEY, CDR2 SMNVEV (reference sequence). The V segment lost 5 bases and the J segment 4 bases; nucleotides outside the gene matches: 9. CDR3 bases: TGTGCCAGCAGTATAGGACAGGGAGTAAGAGAGACCCAGTACTTC. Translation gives CASSIGQGVRETQYF.

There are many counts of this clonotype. CDR3 bases: TGCAGCGTTCCGGGACTAGCGGCAAATGAGCAGTTCTTC. Encoded protein: CSVPGLAANEQFF. V usage is TRBV29-1 and J usage is TRBJ2-1; TRBD2 agrees at 11 bases. Trimming at V came to 5 bases and at J to 7 bases, leaving 4 bases not matched to a gene. The germline V gene encodes CDR1 SQVTM and CDR2 ANQGSEA. CDR3 size: 13 residues.

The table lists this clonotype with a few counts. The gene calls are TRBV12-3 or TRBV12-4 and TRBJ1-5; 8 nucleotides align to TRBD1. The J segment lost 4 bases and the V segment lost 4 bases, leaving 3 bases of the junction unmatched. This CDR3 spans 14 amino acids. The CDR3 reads CASSSGQDNQPQHF. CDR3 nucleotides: TGTGCCAGCAGTTCGGGACAGGATAATCAGCCCCAGCATTTT.

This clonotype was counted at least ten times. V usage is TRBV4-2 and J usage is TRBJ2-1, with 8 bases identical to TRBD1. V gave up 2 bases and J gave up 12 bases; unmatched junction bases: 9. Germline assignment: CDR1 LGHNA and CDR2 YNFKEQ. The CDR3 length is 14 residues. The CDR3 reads CASSQSQDRVGQFF. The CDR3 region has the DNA TGTGCCAGCAGCCAATCCCAGGACAGGGTGGGGCAGTTCTTC.

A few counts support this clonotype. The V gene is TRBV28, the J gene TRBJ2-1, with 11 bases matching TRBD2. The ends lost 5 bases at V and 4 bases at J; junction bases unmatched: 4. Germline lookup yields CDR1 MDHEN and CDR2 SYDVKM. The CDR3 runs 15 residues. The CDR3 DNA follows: TGTGCCAGCAGTCAACGGACTAGCGGGTACAATGAGCAGTTCTTC. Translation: CASSQRTSGYNEQFF.

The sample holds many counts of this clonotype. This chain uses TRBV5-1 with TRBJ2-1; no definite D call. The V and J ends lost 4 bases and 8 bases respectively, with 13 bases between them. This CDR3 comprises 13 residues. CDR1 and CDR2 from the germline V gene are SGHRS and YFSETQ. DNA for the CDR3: TGCGCCAGCAGCCCCTTACCGCGCTATGAGCAGTTCTTC. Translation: CASSPLPRYEQFF.

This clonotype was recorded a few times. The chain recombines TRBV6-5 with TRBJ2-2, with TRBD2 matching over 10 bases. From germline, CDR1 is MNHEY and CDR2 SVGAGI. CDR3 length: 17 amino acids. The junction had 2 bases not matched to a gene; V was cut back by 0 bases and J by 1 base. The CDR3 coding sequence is TGTGCCAGCAGTTACTCGGGACTAGCGAGGAACACCGGGGAGCTGTTTTTT. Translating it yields CASSYSGLARNTGELFF.

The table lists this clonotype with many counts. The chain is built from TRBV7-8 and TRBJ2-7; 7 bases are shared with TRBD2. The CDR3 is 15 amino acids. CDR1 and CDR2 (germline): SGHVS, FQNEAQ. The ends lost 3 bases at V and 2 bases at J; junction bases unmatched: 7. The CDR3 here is CASSLGPSGTYEQYF. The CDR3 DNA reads TGTGCCAGCAGCTTGGGCCCAAGCGGGACCTACGAGCAGTACTTC.

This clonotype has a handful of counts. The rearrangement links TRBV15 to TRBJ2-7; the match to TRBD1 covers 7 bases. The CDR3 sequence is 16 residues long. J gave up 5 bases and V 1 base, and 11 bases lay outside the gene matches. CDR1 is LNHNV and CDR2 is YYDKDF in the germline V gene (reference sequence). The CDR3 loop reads CATSRAGTEGRDEQYF. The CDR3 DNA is TGTGCCACCAGCAGAGCTGGGACAGAGGGCAGAGACGAGCAGTACTTC.

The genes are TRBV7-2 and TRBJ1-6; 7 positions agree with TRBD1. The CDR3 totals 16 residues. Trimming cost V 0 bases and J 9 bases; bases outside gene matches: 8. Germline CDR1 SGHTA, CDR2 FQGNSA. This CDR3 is CASSLALKGASSPLHF. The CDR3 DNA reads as TGTGCCAGCAGCTTAGCGCTAAAGGGGGCGAGTTCACCCCTCCACTTT.

CDR3 protein: CASSQDRGGQYTGELFF. The CDR3 coding sequence is TGTGCCAGCAGCCAAGATAGAGGGGGACAGTACACCGGGGAGCTGTTTTTT. The chain couples TRBV3-1 to TRBJ2-2; 7 bases line up with TRBD1. This CDR3 contains 17 residues. Germline-derived CDR1 and CDR2 are LGHDT and YNNKEL (reference sequence). V dropped 0 bases and J dropped 3; count of bases not matched to a gene: 7.

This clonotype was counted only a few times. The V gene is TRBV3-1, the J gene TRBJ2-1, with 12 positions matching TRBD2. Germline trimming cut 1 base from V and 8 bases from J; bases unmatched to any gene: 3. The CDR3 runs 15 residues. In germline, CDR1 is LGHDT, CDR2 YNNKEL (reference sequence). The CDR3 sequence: CASSQGLAGVYEQFF. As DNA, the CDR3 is TGTGCCAGCAGCCAAGGACTAGCGGGAGTCTATGAGCAGTTCTTC.

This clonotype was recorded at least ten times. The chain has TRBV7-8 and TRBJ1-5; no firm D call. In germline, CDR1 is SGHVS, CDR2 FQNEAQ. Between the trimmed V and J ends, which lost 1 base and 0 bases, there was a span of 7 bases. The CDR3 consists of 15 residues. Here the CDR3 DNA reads TGTGCCAGCAGCTTAGACGGGGTTAGCAATCAGCCCCAGCATTTT. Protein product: CASSLDGVSNQPQHF.

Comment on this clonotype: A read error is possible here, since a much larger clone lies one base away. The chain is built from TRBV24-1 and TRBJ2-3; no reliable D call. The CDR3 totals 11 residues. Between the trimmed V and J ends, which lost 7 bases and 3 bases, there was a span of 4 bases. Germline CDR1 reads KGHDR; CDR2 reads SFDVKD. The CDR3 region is CATSQTDTQYF. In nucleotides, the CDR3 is TGTGCCACCAGCCAAACAGATACGCAGTATTTT.

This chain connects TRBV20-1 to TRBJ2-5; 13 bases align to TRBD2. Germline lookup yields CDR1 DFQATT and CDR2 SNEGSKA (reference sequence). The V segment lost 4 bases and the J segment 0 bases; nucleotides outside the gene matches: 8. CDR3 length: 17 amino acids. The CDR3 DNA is TGCAGTGCTAAGACTAGCGGGGGGACACCGTACCAAGAGACCCAGTACTTC. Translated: CSAKTSGGTPYQETQYF.

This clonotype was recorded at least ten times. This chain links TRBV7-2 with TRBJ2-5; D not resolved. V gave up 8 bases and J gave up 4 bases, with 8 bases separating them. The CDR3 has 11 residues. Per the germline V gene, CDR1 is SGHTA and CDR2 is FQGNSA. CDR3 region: CASAKRETQYF. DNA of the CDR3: TGTGCCAGCGCGAAACGAGAGACCCAGTACTTC. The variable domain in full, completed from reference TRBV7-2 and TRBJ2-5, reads GAGVSQSPSNKVTEKGKDVELRCDPISGHTALYWYRQSLGQGLEFLIYFQGNSAPDKSGLPSDRFSAERTGGSVSTLTIQRTQQEDSAVYLCASAKRETQYFGPGTRLLVL.

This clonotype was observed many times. This chain's CDR3 is CASSYWNTEAFF. CDR3 coding DNA: TGTGCCAGCAGTTACTGGAACACTGAAGCTTTCTTT. This chain uses TRBV6-2 or TRBV6-3 with TRBJ1-1; D is ambiguous. Germline CDR1 is MNHEY and CDR2 is SVGEGT. The CDR3 is made up of 12 amino acids. V was clipped by 1 base and J by 1 base, with 1 base between them.